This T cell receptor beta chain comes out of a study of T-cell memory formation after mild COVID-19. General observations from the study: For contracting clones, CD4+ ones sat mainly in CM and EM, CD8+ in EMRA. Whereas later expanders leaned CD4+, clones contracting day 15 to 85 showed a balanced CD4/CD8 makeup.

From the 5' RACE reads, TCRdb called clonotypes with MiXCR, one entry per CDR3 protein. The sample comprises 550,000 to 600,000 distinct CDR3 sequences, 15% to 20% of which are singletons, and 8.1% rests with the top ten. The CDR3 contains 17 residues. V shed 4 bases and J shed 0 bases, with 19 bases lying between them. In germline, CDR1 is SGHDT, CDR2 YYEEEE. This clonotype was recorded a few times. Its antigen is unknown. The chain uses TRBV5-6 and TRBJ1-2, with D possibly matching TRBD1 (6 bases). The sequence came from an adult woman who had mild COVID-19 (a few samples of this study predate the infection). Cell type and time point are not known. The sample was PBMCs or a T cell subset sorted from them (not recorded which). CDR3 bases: TGTGCCAGCAGCGGGGAGGGGGAGCCTACAGCTAACTATGGCTACACCTTC. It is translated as CASSGEGEPTANYGYTF.